The clone carrying this T cell receptor beta chain has only one observation. As yet, its antigen is unknown. TCRdb keeps only in-frame clones here, not all; method: immunoSEQ multiplex PCR. The table includes about 22,000 clones, less than 85% detected once. This entry is derived from a study of T cells in localized non-small cell lung cancer. Germline assignment: CDR1 SGHTA and CDR2 FQGNSA. The CDR3 has 12 amino acids. The V and J ends lost 2 bases and 7 bases respectively, with 7 bases between them. Study results and caveats: Appearances in adjacent lung were noted for a median about 60 of the top 100 tumor clones. Adjacent uninvolved lung had the highest clonality, suggesting focused antigen responses.

The chain combines TRBV7-2 with TRBJ2-3, with no clear D. This TCR was recovered from a man aged 35-75 years with stage I lung adenocarcinoma. This specimen was peripheral blood, taken before any cancer treatment. The CDR3: CASSLNKYTQYF. In DNA, the CDR3 is TGTGCCAGCAGCTTAAACAAGTATACGCAGTATTTT.